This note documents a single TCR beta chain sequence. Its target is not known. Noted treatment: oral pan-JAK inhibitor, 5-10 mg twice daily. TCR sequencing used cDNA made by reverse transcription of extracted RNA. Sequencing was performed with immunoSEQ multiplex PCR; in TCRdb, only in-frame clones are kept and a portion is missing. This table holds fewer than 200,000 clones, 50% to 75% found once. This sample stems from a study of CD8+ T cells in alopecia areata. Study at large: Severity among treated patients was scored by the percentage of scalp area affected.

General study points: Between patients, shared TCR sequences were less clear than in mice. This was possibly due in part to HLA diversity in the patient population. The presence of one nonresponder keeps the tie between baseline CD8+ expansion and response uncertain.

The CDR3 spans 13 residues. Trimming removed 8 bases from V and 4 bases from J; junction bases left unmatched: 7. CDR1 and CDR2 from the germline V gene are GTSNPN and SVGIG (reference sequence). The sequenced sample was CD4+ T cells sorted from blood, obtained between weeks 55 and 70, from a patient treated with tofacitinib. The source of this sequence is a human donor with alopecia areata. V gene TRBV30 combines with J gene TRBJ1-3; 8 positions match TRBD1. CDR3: CARTSGGGNTIYF. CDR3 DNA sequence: TGTGCCCGGACCTCAGGGGGCGGAAACACCATATATTTT. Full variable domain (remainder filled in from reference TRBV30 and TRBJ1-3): SQTIHQWPATLVQPVGSPLSLECTVEGTSNPNLYWYRQAAGRGLQLLFYSVGIGQISSEVPQNLSASRPQDRQFILSSKKLLLSDSGFYLCARTSGGGNTIYFGEGSWLTVV.